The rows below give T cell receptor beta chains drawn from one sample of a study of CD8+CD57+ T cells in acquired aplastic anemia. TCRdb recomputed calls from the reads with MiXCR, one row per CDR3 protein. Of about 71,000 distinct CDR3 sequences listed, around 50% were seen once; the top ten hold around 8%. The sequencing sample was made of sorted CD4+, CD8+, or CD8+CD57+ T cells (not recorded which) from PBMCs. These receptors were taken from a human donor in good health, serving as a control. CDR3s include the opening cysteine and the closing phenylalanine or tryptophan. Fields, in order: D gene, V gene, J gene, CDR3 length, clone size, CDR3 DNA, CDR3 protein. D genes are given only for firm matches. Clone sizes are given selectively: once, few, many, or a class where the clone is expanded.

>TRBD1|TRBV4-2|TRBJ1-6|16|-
TGTGCCAGCAGCCAGTGGGGACAGGGGCTCAATTCACCCCTCCACTTT
CASSQWGQGLNSPLHF
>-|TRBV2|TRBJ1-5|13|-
TGTGCCAGGGGTGTAGCCAACAATCAGCCCCAGCATTTT
CARGVANNQPQHF
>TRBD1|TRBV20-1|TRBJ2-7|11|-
TGCAGCGGGACAGGGGGGTACGAGCAGTACTTC
CSGTGGYEQYF
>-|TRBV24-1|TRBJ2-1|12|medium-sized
TGTGCCACCAGTGATTCATACTACGAGCAGTTCTTC
CATSDSYYEQFF
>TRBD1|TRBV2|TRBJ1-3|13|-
TGTGCCAGCAGAACAGGGGCTGGAAACACCATATATTTT
CASRTGAGNTIYF
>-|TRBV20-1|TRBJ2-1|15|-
TGCAGTGCTAGAGAAGGGTTCAGTCCCTACGATGAGCAGTTCTTC
CSAREGFSPYDEQFF
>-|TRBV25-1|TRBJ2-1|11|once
TGTGCCAGCATAGGGGGATACGAGCAGTTCTTC
CASIGGYEQFF
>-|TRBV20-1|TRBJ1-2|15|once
TGCAGTGCCCATACCGGGCGGGGTGAAGGTTATGGCTACACCTTC
CSAHTGRGEGYGYTF
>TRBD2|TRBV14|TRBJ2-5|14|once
TGTGCCAGCAGCCTTAGCGGGGGCGGTGAGACCCAGTACTTC
CASSLSGGGETQYF
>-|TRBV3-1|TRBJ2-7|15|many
TGTGCCAGCAGCCAAAATTGGCCAGGGAAGCACGAGCAGTACTTC
CASSQNWPGKHEQYF
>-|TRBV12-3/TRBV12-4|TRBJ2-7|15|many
TGTGCCAGCAGTTTAGGGGACTTCAGGTTCTACGAGCAGTACTTC
CASSLGDFRFYEQYF
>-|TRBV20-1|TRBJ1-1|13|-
TGCAGTGCTAGGGGTCTGGGGGACGCTGAAGCTTTCTTT
CSARGLGDAEAFF